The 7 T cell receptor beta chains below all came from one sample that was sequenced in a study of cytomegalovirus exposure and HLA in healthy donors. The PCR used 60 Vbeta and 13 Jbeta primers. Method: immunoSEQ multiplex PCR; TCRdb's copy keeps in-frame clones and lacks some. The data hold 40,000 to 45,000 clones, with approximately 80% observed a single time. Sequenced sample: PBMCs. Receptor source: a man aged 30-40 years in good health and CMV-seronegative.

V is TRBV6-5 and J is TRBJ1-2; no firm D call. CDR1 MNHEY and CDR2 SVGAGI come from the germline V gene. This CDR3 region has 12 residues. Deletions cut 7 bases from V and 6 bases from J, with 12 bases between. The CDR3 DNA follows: TGTGCCAGCACCAGTCGGGGAGATGGCTACACCTTC. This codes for CASTSRGDGYTF.

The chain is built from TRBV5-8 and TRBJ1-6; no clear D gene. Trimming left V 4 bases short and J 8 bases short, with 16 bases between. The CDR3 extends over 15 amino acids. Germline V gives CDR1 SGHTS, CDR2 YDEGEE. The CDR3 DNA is TGTGCCAGCAGCCCCCGTTACTTTTCTCATTCACCCCTCCACTTT. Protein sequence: CASSPRYFSHSPLHF.

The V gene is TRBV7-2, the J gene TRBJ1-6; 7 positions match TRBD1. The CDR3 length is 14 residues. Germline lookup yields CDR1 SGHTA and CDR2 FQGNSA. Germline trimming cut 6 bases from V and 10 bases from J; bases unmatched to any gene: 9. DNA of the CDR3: TGTGCCAGCAGTCCGGGACAGCAAGACTCACCCCTCCACTTT. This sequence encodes CASSPGQQDSPLHF.

CDR3 coding DNA: TGTGCCAGCTCCCCTCGAACGGGGACTGACGAGCAGTACTTC. Residues: CASSPRTGTDEQYF. The genes are TRBV18 and TRBJ2-7; maybe TRBD2 (6 bases). Between the trimmed V and J ends, which lost 6 bases and 5 bases, there was a span of 17 bases. The CDR3 spans 14 residues. Germline CDR1 reads KGHSH; CDR2 reads LQKENI. The full variable domain, its missing parts supplied by reference TRBV18 and TRBJ2-7, is NAGVMQNPRHLVRRRGQEARLRCSPMKGHSHVYWYRQLPEEGLKFMVYLQKENIIDESGMPKERFSAEFPKEGPSILRIQQVVRGDSAAYFCASSPRTGTDEQYFGPGTRLTVT.

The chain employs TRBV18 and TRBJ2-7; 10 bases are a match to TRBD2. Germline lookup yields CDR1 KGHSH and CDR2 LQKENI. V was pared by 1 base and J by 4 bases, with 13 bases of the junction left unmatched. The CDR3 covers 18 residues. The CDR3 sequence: CASSPQLAGSMGIYEQYF. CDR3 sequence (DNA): TGTGCCAGCTCACCACAACTAGCGGGGTCCATGGGGATATACGAGCAGTACTTC.

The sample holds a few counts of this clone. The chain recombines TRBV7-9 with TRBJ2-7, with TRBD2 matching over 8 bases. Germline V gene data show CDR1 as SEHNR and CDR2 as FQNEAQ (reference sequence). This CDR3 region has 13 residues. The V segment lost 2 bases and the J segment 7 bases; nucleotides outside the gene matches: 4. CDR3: CASSLLAGGEQYF. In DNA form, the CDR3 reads TGTGCCAGCAGCTTACTCGCGGGGGGAGAGCAGTACTTC.

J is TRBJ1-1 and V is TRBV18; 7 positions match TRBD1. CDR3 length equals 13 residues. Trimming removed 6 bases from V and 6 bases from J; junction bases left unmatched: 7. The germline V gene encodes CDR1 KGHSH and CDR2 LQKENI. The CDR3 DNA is TGTGCCAGCTCGGTAGACAGGGACTCTGAAGCTTTCTTT. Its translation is CASSVDRDSEAFF. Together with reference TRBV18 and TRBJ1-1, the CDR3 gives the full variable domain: NAGVMQNPRHLVRRRGQEARLRCSPMKGHSHVYWYRQLPEEGLKFMVYLQKENIIDESGMPKERFSAEFPKEGPSILRIQQVVRGDSAAYFCASSVDRDSEAFFGQGTRLTVV.